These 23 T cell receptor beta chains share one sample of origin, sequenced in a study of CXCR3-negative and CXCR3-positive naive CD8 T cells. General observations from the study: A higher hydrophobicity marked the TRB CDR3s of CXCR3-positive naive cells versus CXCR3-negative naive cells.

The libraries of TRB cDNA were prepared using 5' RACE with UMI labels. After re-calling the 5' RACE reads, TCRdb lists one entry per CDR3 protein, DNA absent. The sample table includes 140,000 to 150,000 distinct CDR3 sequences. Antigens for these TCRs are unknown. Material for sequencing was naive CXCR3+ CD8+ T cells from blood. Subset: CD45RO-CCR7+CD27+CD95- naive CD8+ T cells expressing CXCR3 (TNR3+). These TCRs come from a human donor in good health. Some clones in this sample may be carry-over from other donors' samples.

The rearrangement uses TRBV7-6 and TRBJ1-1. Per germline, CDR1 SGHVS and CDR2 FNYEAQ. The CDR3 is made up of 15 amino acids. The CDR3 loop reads CASSLTHGDNTEAFF. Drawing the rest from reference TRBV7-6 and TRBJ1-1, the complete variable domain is GAGVSQSPRYKVTKRGQDVALRCDPISGHVSLYWYRQALGQGPEFLTYFNYEAQQDKSGLPNDRFSAERPEGSISTLTIQRTEQRDSAMYRCASSLTHGDNTEAFFGQGTRLTVV.

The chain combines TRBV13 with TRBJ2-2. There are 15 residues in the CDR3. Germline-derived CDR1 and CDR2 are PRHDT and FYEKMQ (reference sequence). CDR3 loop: CASSLAPAQSGELFF.

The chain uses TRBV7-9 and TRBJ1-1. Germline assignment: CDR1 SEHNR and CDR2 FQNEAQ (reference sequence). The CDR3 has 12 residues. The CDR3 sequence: CASSLMNTEAFF.

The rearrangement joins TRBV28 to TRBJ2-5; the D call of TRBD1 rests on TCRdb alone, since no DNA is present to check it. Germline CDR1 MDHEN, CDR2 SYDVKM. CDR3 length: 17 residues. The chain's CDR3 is CASSLTAQGIEQETQHF.

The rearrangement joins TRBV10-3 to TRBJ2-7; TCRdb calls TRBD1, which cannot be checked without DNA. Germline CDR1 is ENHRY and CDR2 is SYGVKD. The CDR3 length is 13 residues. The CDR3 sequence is CAILGTGAYEQYF.

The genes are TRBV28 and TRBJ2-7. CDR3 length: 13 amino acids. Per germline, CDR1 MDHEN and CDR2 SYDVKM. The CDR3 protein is CASSSETHKHEYF.

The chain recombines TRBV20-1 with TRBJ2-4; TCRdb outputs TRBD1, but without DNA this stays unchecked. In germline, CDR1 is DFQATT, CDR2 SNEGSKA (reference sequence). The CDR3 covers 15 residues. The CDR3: CSATAGTVTKNIQYF.

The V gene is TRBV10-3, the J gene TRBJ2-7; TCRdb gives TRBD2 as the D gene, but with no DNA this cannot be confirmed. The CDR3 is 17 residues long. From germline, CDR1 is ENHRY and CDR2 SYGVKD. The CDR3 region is CAISSGALAGGQYEEYF.

Here the CDR3 reads CASSLMEDFTDTQYF. This chain uses TRBV7-9 with TRBJ2-3; TCRdb reports TRBD2, a call that lacks DNA to check it against. The CDR3 runs 15 residues. The germline V gene has CDR1 SEHNR and CDR2 FQNEAQ (reference sequence).

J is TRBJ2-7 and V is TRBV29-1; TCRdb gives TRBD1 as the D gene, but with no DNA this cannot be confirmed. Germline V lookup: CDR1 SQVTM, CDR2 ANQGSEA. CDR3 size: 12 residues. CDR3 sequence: CSVEAGTEVQYF.

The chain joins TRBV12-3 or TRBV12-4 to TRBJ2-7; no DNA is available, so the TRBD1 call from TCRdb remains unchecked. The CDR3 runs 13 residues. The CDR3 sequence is CASSGDFGGEQYF.

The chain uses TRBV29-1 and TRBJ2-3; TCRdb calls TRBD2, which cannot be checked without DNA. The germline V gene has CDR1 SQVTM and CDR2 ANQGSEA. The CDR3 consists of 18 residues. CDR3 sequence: CSVEDRLAGGPGTDTQYF.

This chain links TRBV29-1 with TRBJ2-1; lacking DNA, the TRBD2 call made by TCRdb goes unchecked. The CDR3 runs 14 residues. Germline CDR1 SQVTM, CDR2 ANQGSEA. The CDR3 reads CSVMGTTTYNEQFF.

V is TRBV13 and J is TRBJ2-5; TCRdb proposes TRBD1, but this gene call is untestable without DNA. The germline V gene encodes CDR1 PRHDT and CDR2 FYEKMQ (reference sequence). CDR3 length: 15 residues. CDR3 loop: CASSLRQGPKETQYF.

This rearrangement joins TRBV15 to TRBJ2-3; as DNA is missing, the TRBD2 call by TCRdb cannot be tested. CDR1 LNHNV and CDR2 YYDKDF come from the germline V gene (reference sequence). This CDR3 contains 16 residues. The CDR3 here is CATSRDGVSLVDTQYF.

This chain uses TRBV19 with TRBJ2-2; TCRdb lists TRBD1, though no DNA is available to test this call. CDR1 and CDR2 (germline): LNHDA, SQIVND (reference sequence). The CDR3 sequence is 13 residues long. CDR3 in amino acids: CASGQWNTGELFF.

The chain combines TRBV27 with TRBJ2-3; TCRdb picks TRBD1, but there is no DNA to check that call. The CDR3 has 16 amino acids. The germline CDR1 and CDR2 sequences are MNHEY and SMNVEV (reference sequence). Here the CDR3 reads CASSPYGQGMTDTQYF.

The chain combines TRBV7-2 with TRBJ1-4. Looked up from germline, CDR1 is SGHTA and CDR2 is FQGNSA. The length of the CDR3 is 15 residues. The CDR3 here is CASSLTGSRNEKLFF.

This CDR3 reads CATSSLGGSVNTEAFF. The chain links TRBV15 to TRBJ1-1; TCRdb proposes TRBD1, but this gene call is untestable without DNA. CDR3 length: 16 residues. Germline V CDR1 and CDR2: LNHNV, YYDKDF (reference sequence).

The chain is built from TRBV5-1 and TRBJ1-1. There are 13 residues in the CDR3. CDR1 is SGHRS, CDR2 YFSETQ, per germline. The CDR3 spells CASSLASNTEAFF.

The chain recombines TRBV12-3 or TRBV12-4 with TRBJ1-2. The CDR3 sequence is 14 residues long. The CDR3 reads CASSFARNYRGYTF.

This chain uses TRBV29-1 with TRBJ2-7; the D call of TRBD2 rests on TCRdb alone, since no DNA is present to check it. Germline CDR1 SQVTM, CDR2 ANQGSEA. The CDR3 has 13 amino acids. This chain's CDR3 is CSAMGGGSYEQYF.

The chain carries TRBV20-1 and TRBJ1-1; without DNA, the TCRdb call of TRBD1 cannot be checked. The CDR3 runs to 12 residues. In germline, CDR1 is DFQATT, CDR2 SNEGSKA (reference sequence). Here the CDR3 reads CSARQGETEAFF.